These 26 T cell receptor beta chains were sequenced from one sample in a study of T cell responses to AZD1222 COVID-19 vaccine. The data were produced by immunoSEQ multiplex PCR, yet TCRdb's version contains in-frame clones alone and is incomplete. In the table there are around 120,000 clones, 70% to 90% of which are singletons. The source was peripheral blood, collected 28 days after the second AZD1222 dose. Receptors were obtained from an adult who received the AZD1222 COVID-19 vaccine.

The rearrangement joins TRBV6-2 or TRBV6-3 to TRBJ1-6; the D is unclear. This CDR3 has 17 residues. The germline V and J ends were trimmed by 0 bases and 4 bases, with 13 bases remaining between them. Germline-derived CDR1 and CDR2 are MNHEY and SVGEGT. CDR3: CASSYSVARIYNSPLHF. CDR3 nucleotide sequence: TGTGCCAGCAGTTACTCGGTGGCAAGGATTTATAATTCACCCCTCCACTTT.

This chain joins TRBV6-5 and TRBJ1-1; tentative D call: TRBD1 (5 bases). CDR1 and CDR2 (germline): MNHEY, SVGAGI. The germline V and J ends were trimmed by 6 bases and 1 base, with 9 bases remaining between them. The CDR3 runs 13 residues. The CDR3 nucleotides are TGTGCCAGCAGGGGGACGGGGAACACTGAAGCTTTCTTT. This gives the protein CASRGTGNTEAFF.

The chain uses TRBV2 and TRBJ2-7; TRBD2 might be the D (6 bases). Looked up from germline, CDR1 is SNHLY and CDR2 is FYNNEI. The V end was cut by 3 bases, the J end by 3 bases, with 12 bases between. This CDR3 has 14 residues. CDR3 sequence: CASSDRGTYYEQYF. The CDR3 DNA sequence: TGTGCCAGCAGTGATCGCGGGACCTACTACGAGCAGTACTTC.

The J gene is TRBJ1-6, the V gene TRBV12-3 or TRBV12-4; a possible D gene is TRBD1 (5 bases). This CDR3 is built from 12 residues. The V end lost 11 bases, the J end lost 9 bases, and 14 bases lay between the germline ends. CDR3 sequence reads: CASGEGSSPLHF. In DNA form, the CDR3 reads TGTGCCTCGGGGGAGGGAAGTTCACCCCTCCACTTT.

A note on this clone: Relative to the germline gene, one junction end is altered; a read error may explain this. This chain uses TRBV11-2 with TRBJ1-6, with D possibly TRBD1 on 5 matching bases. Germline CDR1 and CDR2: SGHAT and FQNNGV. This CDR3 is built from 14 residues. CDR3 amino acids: CASSLGIDSPDNYF. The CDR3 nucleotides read TGTGCCAGCAGCTTGGGTATTGACAGCCCCGATAATTACTTC.

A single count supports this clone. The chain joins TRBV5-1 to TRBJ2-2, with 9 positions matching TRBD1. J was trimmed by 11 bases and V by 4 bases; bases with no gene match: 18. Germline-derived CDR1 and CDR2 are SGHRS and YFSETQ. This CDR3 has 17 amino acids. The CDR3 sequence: CASSDQPGQGGYGELFF. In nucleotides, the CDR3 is TGCGCCAGCAGCGACCAACCGGGACAGGGCGGTTACGGAGAGCTGTTTTTT.

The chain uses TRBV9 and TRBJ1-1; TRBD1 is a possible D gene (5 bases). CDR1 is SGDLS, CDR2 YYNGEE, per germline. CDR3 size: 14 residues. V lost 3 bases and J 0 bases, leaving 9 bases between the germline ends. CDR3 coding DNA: TGTGCCAGCAGCGCCACAGGCATGAACACTGAAGCTTTCTTT. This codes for CASSATGMNTEAFF.

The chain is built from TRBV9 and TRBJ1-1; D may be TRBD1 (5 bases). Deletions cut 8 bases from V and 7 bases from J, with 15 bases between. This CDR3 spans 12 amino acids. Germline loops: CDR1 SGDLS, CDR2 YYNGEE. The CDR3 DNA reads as TGTGCCAGTGGGGACGGCGACCTTGAAGCTTTCTTT. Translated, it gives CASGDGDLEAFF.

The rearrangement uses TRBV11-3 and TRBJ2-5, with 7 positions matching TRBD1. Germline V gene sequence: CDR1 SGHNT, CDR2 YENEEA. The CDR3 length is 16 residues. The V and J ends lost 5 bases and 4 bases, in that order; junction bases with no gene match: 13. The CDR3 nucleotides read TGTGCCAGCAGCCCTACCCAGGGGGTAGGGGGAGAGACCCAGTACTTC. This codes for CASSPTQGVGGETQYF.

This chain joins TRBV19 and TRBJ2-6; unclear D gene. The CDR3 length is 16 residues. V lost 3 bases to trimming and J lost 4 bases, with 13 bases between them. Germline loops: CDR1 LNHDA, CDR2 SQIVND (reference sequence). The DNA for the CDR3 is TGTGCCAGTAGTATCAGAGGTGAAGGCGGGGCCAACGTCCTGACTTTC. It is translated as CASSIRGEGGANVLTF. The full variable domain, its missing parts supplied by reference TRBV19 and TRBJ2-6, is DGGITQSPKYLFRKEGQNVTLSCEQNLNHDAMYWYRQDPGQGLRLIYYSQIVNDFQKGDIAEGYSVSREKKESFPLTVTSAQKNPTAFYLCASSIRGEGGANVLTFGAGSRLTVL.

CDR3 nucleotides: TGTGCCAGCAGGGGCCAAGAGATCACTGAAGCTTTCTTT. Translating gives CASRGQEITEAFF. This sequence joins TRBV28 and TRBJ1-1; no reliable D call. V shed 6 bases and J shed 4 bases, with 12 bases lying between them. Looked up from germline, CDR1 is MDHEN and CDR2 is SYDVKM. This CDR3 comprises 13 residues. The full variable domain, with the rest looked up from reference TRBV28 and TRBJ1-1, is DVKVTQSSRYLVKRTGEKVFLECVQDMDHENMFWYRQDPGLGLRLIYFSYDVKMKEKGDIPEGYSVSREKKERFSLILESASTNQTSMYLCASRGQEITEAFFGQGTRLTVV.

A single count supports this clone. The DNA of the CDR3 is TGTGCCAGCAGTTTTTTGGGACAGGAAAGTTATAAACAGTTCTTC. It translates to CASSFLGQESYKQFF. The chain combines TRBV27 with TRBJ2-1; 8 nucleotides align to TRBD1. The CDR3 runs 15 residues. J lost 13 bases, V lost 3 bases, and 14 bases had no gene match. The V gene's germline CDR1 is MNHEY and CDR2 SMNVEV (reference sequence).

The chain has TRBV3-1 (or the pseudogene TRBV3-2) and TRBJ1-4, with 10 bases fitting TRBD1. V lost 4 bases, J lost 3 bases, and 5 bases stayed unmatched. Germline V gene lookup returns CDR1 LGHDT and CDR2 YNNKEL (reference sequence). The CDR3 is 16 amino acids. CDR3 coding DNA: TGTGCCAGCAGCCGAGGGACAGGGGCGGCTAATGAAAAACTGTTTTTT. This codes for CASSRGTGAANEKLFF.

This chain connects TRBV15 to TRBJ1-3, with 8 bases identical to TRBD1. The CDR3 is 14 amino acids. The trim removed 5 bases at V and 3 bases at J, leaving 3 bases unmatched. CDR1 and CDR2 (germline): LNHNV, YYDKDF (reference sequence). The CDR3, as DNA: TGTGCCACCAGCGGCGGACAGGGTGGAAACACCATATATTTT. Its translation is CATSGGQGGNTIYF.

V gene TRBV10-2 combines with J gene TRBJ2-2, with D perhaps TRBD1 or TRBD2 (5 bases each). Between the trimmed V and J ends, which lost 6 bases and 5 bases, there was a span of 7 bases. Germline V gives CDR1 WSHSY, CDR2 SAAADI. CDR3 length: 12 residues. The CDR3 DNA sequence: TGCGCCAGCAGAGAGGGGACCGGGGAGCTGTTTTTT. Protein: CASREGTGELFF.

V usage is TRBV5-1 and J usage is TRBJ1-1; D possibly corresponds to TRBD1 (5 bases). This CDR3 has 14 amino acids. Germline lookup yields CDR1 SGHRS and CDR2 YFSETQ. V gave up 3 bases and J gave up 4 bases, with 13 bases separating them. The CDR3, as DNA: TGCGCCAGCAGCTCCGGGACGGAGTTCACTGAAGCTTTCTTT. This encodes CASSSGTEFTEAFF.

CDR3 sequence reads: CASSGALASYNEQFF. Here the CDR3 DNA reads TGTGCCAGCAGTGGGGCACTAGCGAGTTACAATGAGCAGTTCTTC. The rearrangement joins TRBV9 to TRBJ2-1, with 7 bases identical to TRBD2. V dropped 5 bases and J dropped 4; count of bases not matched to a gene: 9. The CDR3 runs 15 residues. CDR1 SGDLS and CDR2 YYNGEE come from the germline V gene.

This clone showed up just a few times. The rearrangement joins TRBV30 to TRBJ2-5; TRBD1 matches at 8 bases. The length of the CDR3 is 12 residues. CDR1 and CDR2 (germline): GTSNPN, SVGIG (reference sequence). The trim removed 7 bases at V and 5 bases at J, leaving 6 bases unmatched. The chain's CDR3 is CASTGEWETQYF. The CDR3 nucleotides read TGTGCCTCGACAGGGGAATGGGAGACCCAGTACTTC.

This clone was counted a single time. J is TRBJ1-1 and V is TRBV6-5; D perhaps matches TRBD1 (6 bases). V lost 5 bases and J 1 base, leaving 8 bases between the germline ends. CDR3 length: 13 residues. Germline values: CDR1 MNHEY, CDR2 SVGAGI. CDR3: CASSRTENTEAFF. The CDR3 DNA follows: TGTGCCAGCAGTCGGACAGAGAACACTGAAGCTTTCTTT.

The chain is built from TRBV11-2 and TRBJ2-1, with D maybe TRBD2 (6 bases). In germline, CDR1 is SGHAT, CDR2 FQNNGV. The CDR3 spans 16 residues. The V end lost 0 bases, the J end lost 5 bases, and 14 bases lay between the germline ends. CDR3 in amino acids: CASSLDAASENNEQFF. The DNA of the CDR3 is TGTGCCAGCAGCTTAGATGCGGCTAGCGAAAACAATGAGCAGTTCTTC.

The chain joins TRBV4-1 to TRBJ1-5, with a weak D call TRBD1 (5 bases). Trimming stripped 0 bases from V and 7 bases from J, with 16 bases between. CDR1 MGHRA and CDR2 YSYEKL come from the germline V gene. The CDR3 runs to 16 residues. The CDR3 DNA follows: TGCGCCAGCAGCCAAGATCCCCAGGGTCATTTACAGCCCCAGCATTTT. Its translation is CASSQDPQGHLQPQHF.

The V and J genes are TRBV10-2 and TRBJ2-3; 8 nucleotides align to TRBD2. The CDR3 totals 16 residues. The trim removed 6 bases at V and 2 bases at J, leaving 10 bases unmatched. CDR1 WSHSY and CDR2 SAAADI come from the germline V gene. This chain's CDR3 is CASRGGAGDYTDTQYF. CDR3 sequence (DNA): TGCGCCAGCAGGGGAGGAGCGGGGGACTACACAGATACGCAGTATTTT.

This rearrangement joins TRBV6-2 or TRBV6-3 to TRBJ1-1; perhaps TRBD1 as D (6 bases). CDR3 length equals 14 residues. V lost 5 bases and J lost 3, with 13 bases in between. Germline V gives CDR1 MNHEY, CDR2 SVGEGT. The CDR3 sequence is CASSPQGMDTEAFF. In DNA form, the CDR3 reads TGTGCCAGCAGTCCACAGGGTATGGACACTGAAGCTTTCTTT.

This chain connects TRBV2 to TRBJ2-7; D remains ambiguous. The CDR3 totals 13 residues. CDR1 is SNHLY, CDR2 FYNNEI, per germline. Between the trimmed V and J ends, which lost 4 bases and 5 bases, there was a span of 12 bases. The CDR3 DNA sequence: TGTGCCAGCAGTGGAATGGCCCAGGACGAGCAGTACTTC. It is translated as CASSGMAQDEQYF.

The CDR3 DNA reads as TGTGCCAGCAGCCCCGGACAGTGGGGCGCAGATACGCAGTATTTT. Translated: CASSPGQWGADTQYF. V gene TRBV7-9 combines with J gene TRBJ2-3; TRBD1 might be the D (6 bases). The length of the CDR3 is 15 residues. Germline lookup yields CDR1 SEHNR and CDR2 FQNEAQ (reference sequence). Trimming removed 5 bases from V and 4 bases from J, with 16 bases in between.

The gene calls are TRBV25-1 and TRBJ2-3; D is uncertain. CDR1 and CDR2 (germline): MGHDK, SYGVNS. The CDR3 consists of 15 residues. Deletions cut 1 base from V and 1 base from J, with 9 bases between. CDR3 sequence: CASSESLLRTDTQYF. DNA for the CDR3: TGTGCCAGCAGTGAATCCCTACTTCGCACAGATACGCAGTATTTT.